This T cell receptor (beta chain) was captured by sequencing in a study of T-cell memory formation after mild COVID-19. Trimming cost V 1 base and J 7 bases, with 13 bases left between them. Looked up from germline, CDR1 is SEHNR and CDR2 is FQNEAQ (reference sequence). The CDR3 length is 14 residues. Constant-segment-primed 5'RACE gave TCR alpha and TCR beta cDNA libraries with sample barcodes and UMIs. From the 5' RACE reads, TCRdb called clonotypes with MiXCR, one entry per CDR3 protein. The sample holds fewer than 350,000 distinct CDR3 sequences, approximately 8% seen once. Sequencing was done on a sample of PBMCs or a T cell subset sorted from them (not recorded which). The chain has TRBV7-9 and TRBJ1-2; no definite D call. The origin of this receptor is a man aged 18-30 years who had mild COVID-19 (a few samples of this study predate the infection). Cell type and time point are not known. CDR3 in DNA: TGTGCCAGCAGCTTAGAAGGCGTTGCGGGTGGCTACACCTTC. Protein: CASSLEGVAGGYTF. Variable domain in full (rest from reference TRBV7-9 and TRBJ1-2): DTGVSQNPRHKITKRGQNVTFRCDPISEHNRLYWYRQTLGQGPEFLTYFQNEAQLEKSRLLSDRFSAERPKGSFSTLEIQRTEQGDSAMYLCASSLEGVAGGYTFGSGTRLTVV.